This TCR beta chain is drawn from a study of blood T cells in healthy people across ages. V trimming: 10 bases; J trimming: 4 bases; junction bases outside the gene matches: 6. This CDR3 region has 13 residues. Germline CDR1 is SGHVS and CDR2 is FNYEAQ. General study results and limits: Possibly, changes in expanded clonotypes were confounded because donor CMV status was unknown.

A J-beta primer mix and a sample-barcoded 5' primer were used in a second PCR of about 7 to 12 cycles. One entry per CDR3 protein, called by TCRdb with MiXCR from the 5' RACE reads. The data contain some 900,000 distinct CDR3 sequences, roughly 48% of them singletons. This clonotype was counted a single time. Its antigen is as yet unknown. The clonotype was recovered from a man aged 25-45 years in good health. Sequenced: blood. The chain uses TRBV7-6 and TRBJ1-1, with 10 nucleotides matching TRBD1. CDR3 coding DNA: TGTGCCACTTGGGACAGGGGTTCCACTGAAGCTTTCTTT. Translation: CATWDRGSTEAFF.